The 26 T cell receptor beta chains below were found in one sample sequenced in a study of monozygotic twins with inflammatory bowel disease. Reprocessing the 5' RACE reads, TCRdb reports a single entry for every CDR3 protein and omits DNA. This table holds 300,000 to 400,000 distinct CDR3 sequences. Sequencing was done on a sample of blood. The receptors shown here come from a human donor with ulcerative colitis or Crohn's disease, or a healthy co-twin of an affected twin (not recorded which).

The chain is built from TRBV20-1 and TRBJ1-1; TCRdb returns TRBD1, unconfirmable since there is no DNA. The CDR3 length is 13 residues. Germline V gives CDR1 DFQATT, CDR2 SNEGSKA (reference sequence). The CDR3 is CSARESGGLGAFF.

The chain employs TRBV11-2 and TRBJ2-1; the TRBD2 assignment by TCRdb is unverifiable without DNA. This CDR3 has 17 residues. Germline V gene sequence: CDR1 SGHAT, CDR2 FQNNGV. The chain's CDR3 is CASRLAGYKSSYNEQFF.

The CDR3 here is CASSLGGGPGTTISGNTIYF. V is TRBV11-1 and J is TRBJ1-3; TCRdb reports TRBD1, a call that lacks DNA to check it against. The CDR3 has 20 residues. Germline V CDR1 and CDR2: SGHAT, FQDESV (reference sequence). Complete variable domain (other parts from reference TRBV11-1 and TRBJ1-3): EAEVAQSPRYKITEKSQAVAFWCDPISGHATLYWYRQILGQGPELLVQFQDESVVDDSQLPKDRFSAERLKGVDSTLKIQPAELGDSAMYLCASSLGGGPGTTISGNTIYFGEGSWLTVV.

The V call is TRBV5-6, the J call TRBJ2-2. Germline assignment: CDR1 SGHDT and CDR2 YYEEEE. The CDR3 is made up of 13 amino acids. The CDR3 loop reads CASSSYAAGELFF.

Here the CDR3 reads CASSRGNTGYYEQYF. The chain couples TRBV5-1 to TRBJ2-7; TCRdb picks TRBD1, but there is no DNA to check that call. This CDR3 comprises 15 residues. Germline V lookup: CDR1 SGHRS, CDR2 YFSETQ.

The V call is TRBV12-3 or TRBV12-4, the J call TRBJ2-7. The CDR3 sequence is 11 residues long. The CDR3 spells CASSSAVEQYF.

The chain has TRBV20-1 and TRBJ2-7; the TCRdb call, TRBD1, lacks DNA for checking. The CDR3 covers 13 residues. The germline V gene encodes CDR1 DFQATT and CDR2 SNEGSKA (reference sequence). The CDR3 reads CSASDRAGYEQYF.

V and J are TRBV5-4 and TRBJ2-3. The CDR3 has 13 amino acids. The germline V gene encodes CDR1 SGHNT and CDR2 YYREEE (reference sequence). The CDR3 region is CASQDPGTDTQYF.

The V and J genes are TRBV28 and TRBJ2-7; TCRdb returns TRBD1, unconfirmable since there is no DNA. This CDR3 has 14 amino acids. In germline, CDR1 is MDHEN, CDR2 SYDVKM. CDR3 protein: CASSFGAGSREQYF. The full variable domain, its missing parts supplied by reference TRBV28 and TRBJ2-7, is DVKVTQSSRYLVKRTGEKVFLECVQDMDHENMFWYRQDPGLGLRLIYFSYDVKMKEKGDIPEGYSVSREKKERFSLILESASTNQTSMYLCASSFGAGSREQYFGPGTRLTVT.

This chain links TRBV18 with TRBJ1-5; TCRdb picks TRBD1, but there is no DNA to check that call. The CDR3 covers 16 residues. Germline CDR1 reads KGHSH; CDR2 reads LQKENI. The CDR3 is CASSLSDRSRNQPQHF. Combining the CDR3 with reference TRBV18 and TRBJ1-5 gives the whole variable domain NAGVMQNPRHLVRRRGQEARLRCSPMKGHSHVYWYRQLPEEGLKFMVYLQKENIIDESGMPKERFSAEFPKEGPSILRIQQVVRGDSAAYFCASSLSDRSRNQPQHFGDGTRLSIL.

The chain uses TRBV20-1 and TRBJ2-5; TCRdb lists TRBD2, though no DNA is available to test this call. CDR3 length: 15 amino acids. Germline values: CDR1 DFQATT, CDR2 SNEGSKA (reference sequence). CDR3 amino acids: CSASGLAGGEETQYF.

The chain recombines TRBV27 with TRBJ2-7; TCRdb's D gene call, TRBD1, goes unchecked for lack of DNA. CDR1 and CDR2 from the germline V gene are MNHEY and SMNVEV (reference sequence). The CDR3 covers 16 residues. CDR3 loop: CASSLDTGSYSYEQYF.

This CDR3 reads CASSRGQGTNEKLFF. This sequence joins TRBV7-9 and TRBJ1-4; TCRdb's D call of TRBD1 is untestable without DNA. The germline V gene encodes CDR1 SEHNR and CDR2 FQNEAQ (reference sequence). This CDR3 has 15 residues.

This chain uses TRBV6-5 with TRBJ2-3; TCRdb selects TRBD1, and the lack of DNA leaves this call unchecked. The CDR3 sequence is 13 residues long. Germline V gives CDR1 MNHEY, CDR2 SVGAGI. CDR3 loop: CASSYGTAATQYF.

The chain has TRBV27 and TRBJ2-2; TCRdb's D call of TRBD1 is untestable without DNA. The CDR3 sequence is 18 residues long. Germline lookup yields CDR1 MNHEY and CDR2 SMNVEV (reference sequence). CDR3 amino acids: CASSLRIRGGLGVGELFF.

CDR3 sequence: CASSPSRWEQFF. V is TRBV19 and J is TRBJ2-1; without DNA, the TCRdb call of TRBD2 cannot be checked. The CDR3 has 12 residues. CDR1 and CDR2 (germline): LNHDA, SQIVND (reference sequence). The variable domain in full, completed from reference TRBV19 and TRBJ2-1, reads DGGITQSPKYLFRKEGQNVTLSCEQNLNHDAMYWYRQDPGQGLRLIYYSQIVNDFQKGDIAEGYSVSREKKESFPLTVTSAQKNPTAFYLCASSPSRWEQFFGPGTRLTVL.

The rearrangement links TRBV7-8 to TRBJ1-1; TCRdb's D gene call, TRBD1, goes unchecked for lack of DNA. Per germline, CDR1 SGHVS and CDR2 FQNEAQ. The CDR3 has 15 amino acids. CDR3 residues: CASSQSGAGTEVAFF.

The rearrangement uses TRBV7-2 and TRBJ1-6; TCRdb gives TRBD1 as the D gene, but with no DNA this cannot be confirmed. Looked up from germline, CDR1 is SGHTA and CDR2 is FQGNSA. The CDR3 extends over 15 amino acids. The CDR3 here is CASSLVTVNNSPLHF.

The chain has TRBV6-4 and TRBJ2-1; with no DNA, the TCRdb D assignment of TRBD1 cannot be verified. This CDR3 spans 13 amino acids. Germline CDR1 is MRHNA and CDR2 is SNTAGT. The CDR3 reads CASSKGERGEQFF.

The V gene is TRBV5-5, the J gene TRBJ1-5; no DNA is available, so the TRBD1 call from TCRdb remains unchecked. Germline V CDR1 and CDR2: SGHKS, YYEKEE (reference sequence). The CDR3 has 16 residues. CDR3 sequence reads: CASSLGTPNSNQPQHF.

V usage is TRBV12-3 or TRBV12-4 and J usage is TRBJ2-7; TCRdb returns TRBD1, unconfirmable since there is no DNA. The CDR3 length is 15 residues. CDR3 sequence: CASSPRGRGTYEQYF.

The chain couples TRBV6-4 to TRBJ2-2; absent DNA, TCRdb's TRBD2 call cannot be checked. Per germline, CDR1 MRHNA and CDR2 SNTAGT. The CDR3 has 14 amino acids. The CDR3 protein is CASSEGQDTGELFF.

The CDR3 loop is CATRTGSQPQHF. This rearrangement joins TRBV6-2 or TRBV6-3 to TRBJ1-5. Germline CDR1 is MNHEY and CDR2 is SVGEGT. The CDR3 loop spans 12 amino acids.

V and J are TRBV6-1 and TRBJ2-3; TCRdb gives TRBD1 as the D gene, but with no DNA this cannot be confirmed. Germline V lookup: CDR1 MNHNS, CDR2 SASEGT. The CDR3 contains 17 residues. The CDR3 loop is CASSLGTAPTRADTQYF.

This chain links TRBV20-1 with TRBJ2-1; TCRdb outputs TRBD2, but without DNA this stays unchecked. Germline V gene data show CDR1 as DFQATT and CDR2 as SNEGSKA (reference sequence). The CDR3 loop spans 17 amino acids. CDR3 in amino acids: CSPRNGLAGVLYNEQFF.

This rearrangement joins TRBV6-1 to TRBJ2-1; TCRdb's D call, TRBD2, is unchecked because there is no DNA. The CDR3 runs to 15 residues. The germline gives CDR1 MNHNS, CDR2 SASEGT. CDR3 sequence: CASSNPGLVRDEQFF.